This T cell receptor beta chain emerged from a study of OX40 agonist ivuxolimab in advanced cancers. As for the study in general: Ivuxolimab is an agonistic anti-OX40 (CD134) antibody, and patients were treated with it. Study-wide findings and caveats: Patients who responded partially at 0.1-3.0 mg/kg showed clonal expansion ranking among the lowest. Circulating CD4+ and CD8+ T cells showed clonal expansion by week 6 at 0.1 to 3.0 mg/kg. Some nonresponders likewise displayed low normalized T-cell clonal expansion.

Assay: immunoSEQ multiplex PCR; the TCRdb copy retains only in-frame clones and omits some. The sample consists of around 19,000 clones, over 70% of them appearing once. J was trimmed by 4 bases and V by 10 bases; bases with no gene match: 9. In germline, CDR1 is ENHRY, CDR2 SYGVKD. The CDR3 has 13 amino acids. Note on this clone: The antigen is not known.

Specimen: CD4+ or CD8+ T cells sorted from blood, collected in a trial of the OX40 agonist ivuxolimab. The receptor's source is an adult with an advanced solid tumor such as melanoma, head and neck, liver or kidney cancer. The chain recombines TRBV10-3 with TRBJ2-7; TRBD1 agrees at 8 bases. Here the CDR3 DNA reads TGTGCCACCAGACCGGGACAGGAGTACGAGCAGTACTTC. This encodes CATRPGQEYEQYF.